This T cell receptor (beta chain) was sequenced during a study of blood T cell repertoires in COVID-19. Overall study context: The cDNA or gDNA used as material had been derived from T cells, B-cell-depleted T cells, or PBMCs.

Data came from immunoSEQ multiplex PCR; TCRdb stores just in-frame clones and leaves some out. There are around 700,000 clones in the sample; about nine tenths occur only once, and approximately 0.25% lies in the top ten. Germline lookup yields CDR1 SGDLS and CDR2 YYNGEE. This CDR3 region has 17 residues. The V end was cut by 4 bases, the J end by 1 base, with 19 bases between. The chain joins TRBV9 to TRBJ2-3, with D maybe TRBD2 (7 bases). The clonotype comes from a woman under 30 with acute or convalescent COVID-19. The sample comprised peripheral blood. CDR3 DNA sequence: TGTGCCAGCAGCTCAGGGTGGGGGGGGCGAGGCACAGATACGCAGTATTTT. Its translation: CASSSGWGGRGTDTQYF.